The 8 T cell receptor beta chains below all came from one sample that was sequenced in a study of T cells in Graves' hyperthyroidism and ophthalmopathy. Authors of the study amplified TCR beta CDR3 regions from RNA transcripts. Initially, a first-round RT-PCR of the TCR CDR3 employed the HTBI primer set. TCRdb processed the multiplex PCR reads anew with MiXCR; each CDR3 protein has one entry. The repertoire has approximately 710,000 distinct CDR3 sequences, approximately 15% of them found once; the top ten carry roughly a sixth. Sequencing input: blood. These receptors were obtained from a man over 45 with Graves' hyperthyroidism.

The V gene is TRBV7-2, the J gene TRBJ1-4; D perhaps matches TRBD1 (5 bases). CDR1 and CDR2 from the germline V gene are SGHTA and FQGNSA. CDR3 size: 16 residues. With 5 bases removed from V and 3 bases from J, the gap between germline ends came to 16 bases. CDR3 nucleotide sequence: TGTGCCAGCAGCCGAACACTGACAGCCGCTAATGAAAAACTGTTTTTT. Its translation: CASSRTLTAANEKLFF.

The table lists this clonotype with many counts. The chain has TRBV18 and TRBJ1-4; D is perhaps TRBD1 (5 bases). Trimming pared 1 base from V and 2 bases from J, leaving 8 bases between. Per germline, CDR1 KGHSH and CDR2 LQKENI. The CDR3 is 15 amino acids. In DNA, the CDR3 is TGTGCCAGCTCACCACGGGGGGATACTAATGAAAAACTGTTTTTT. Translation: CASSPRGDTNEKLFF.

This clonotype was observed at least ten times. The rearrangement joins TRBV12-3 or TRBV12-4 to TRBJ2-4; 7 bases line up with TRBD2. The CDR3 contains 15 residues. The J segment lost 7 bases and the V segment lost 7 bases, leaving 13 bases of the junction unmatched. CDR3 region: CASKSREAGLNIQYF. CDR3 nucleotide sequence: TGTGCCAGCAAATCCCGGGAGGCGGGTTTGAACATTCAGTACTTC.

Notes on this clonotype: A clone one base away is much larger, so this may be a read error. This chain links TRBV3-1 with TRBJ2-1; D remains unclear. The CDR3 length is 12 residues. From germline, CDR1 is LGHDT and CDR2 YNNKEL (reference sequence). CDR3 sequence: CANSRTANEQFF. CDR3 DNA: TGTGCCAACAGCCGGACGGCCAATGAGCAGTTCTTC.

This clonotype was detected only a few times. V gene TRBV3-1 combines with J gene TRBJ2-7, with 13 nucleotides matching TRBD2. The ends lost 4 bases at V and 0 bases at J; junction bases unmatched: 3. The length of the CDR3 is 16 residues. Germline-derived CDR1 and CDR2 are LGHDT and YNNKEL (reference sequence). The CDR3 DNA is TGTGCCAGCAGCCCTGGGACTAGCGGGAACTCCTACGAGCAGTACTTC. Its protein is CASSPGTSGNSYEQYF.

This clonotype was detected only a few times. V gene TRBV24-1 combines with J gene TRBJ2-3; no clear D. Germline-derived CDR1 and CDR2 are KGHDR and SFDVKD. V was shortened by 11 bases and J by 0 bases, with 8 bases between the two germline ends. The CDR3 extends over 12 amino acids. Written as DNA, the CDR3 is TGTGCCAGCGCTGGAAGCACAGATACGCAGTATTTT. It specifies CASAGSTDTQYF.

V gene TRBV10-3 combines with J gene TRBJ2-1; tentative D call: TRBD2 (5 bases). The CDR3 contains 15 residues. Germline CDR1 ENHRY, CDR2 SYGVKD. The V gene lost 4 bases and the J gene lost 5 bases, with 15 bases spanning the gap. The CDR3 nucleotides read TGTGCCATCAGTGTTAAGTGGGAGAAAGACAATGAGCAGTTCTTC. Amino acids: CAISVKWEKDNEQFF.

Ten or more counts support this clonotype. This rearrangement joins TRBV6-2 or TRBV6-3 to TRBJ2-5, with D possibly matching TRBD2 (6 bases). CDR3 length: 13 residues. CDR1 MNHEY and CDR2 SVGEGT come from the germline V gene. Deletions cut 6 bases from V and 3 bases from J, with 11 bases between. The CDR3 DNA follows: TGTGCCAGCAGAGGACTAAGCGAAGAGACCCAGTACTTC. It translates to CASRGLSEETQYF.